This entry concerns a single TCR beta chain. Its antigen is undetermined. Produced via immunoSEQ multiplex PCR; TCRdb's table is partial and in-frame only. The sample lists roughly 100,000 clones, 78% occurring once. The entry originates in a study of PD-1 blockade in classical Hodgkin lymphoma. Notes on the study in general: Those achieving complete response showed baseline diversity like newly diagnosed patients. Why repertoires differed is undefined; disease activity or prior therapy possibly contributed.

V was trimmed by 1 base and J by 6 bases, leaving 10 bases between them. The CDR3 covers 13 residues. Germline V lookup: CDR1 SGHRS, CDR2 YFSETQ. Time point noted: cycle 4 day 1 (C4D1), after 5 to 7 weeks of nivolumab. Each patient experienced a relapse that followed autologous stem cell transplantation, and brentuximab vedotin exposure varied. The chain carries TRBV5-1 and TRBJ1-2; D not resolved. This receptor was identified in a human donor with classical Hodgkin lymphoma. This specimen consisted of peripheral blood mononuclear cells (PBMCs), obtained before the fourth cycle of nivolumab. The CDR3 DNA reads as TGCGCCAGCAGCTTGCCAGGCGGAGATGGCTACACCTTC. This translates into CASSLPGGDGYTF.